This TCR beta chain was sequenced during a study of cytomegalovirus exposure and HLA in healthy donors. This clone has just a few counts. Antigen specificity is unknown. The PCR made use of 60 Vbeta and 13 Jbeta primers. Only in-frame clones appear in the TCRdb table, and some are missing; sequencing was by immunoSEQ multiplex PCR. The data hold approximately 140,000 clones, with roughly 80% observed a single time. The germline V gene has CDR1 LNHDA and CDR2 SQIVND (reference sequence). The CDR3 covers 14 residues. V dropped 6 bases and J dropped 6; count of bases not matched to a gene: 4. General study points: Cytomegalovirus association was assigned to around 150 TCR beta chains. From TCR beta sequences, most subjects' HLA-A and HLA-B alleles were reportedly predicted accurately. It was likely that a cluster of highly shared sequence variants was a sequencing artifact.

The rearrangement uses TRBV19 and TRBJ1-5, with TRBD1 matching 11 bases. The clonotype comes from a boy between 5 and 17 years old in good health and CMV-seronegative. Sequencing was performed on PBMCs. The CDR3 reads CASRKGQGVQPQHF. The CDR3 DNA follows: TGTGCCAGTAGAAAGGGACAGGGGGTTCAGCCCCAGCATTTT.